A single sample is the source of the 11 T cell receptor beta chains below, sequenced in a study of PD-1 blockade in classical Hodgkin lymphoma. The time point was: cycle 4 day 1 (C4D1), after 6 weeks of nivolumab. All the patients suffered relapse after autologous stem cell transplantation, and brentuximab vedotin exposure differed. The repertoire was sequenced with immunoSEQ multiplex PCR; TCRdb's copy has only in-frame clones and lacks some. The sample lists roughly 60,000 clones, roughly 89% occurring once. The sample here was peripheral blood mononuclear cells (PBMCs), taken before the fourth cycle of nivolumab. These receptors were obtained from a human donor with classical Hodgkin lymphoma.

This clone was recorded once. The chain recombines TRBV27 with TRBJ1-3; a weak D match, TRBD1 (6 bases). The CDR3 is 18 amino acids. V was cut by 0 bases and J by 3 bases, with 18 bases left in between. Germline V CDR1 and CDR2: MNHEY, SMNVEV (reference sequence). The CDR3 is CASSLSSLRGAVGNTIYF. As DNA, the CDR3 is TGTGCCAGCAGTTTATCCTCCCTACGGGGGGCGGTTGGAAACACCATATATTTT.

A single count supports this clone. The chain uses TRBV13 and TRBJ1-2; the D is unclear. Germline V gives CDR1 PRHDT, CDR2 FYEKMQ (reference sequence). The CDR3 has 13 amino acids. V was cut by 0 bases and J by 6 bases, with 8 bases left in between. CDR3 sequence: CASSLGSSDGYTF. CDR3 DNA sequence: TGTGCCAGCAGCTTAGGTAGTAGTGATGGCTACACCTTC.

The V call is TRBV30, the J call TRBJ2-1; D is undetermined. This CDR3 is 12 amino acids long. Germline V gene lookup returns CDR1 GTSNPN and CDR2 SVGIG (reference sequence). V was cut by 3 bases and J by 8 bases, with 11 bases left in between. CDR3 amino acids: CAWSRMRDEQFF. CDR3 bases: TGTGCCTGGAGCCGGATGAGAGATGAGCAGTTCTTC.

The chain has TRBV5-4 and TRBJ1-6, with 7 bases lining up with TRBD1. V was pared by 4 bases and J by 7 bases, with 8 bases of the junction left unmatched. Germline CDR1 and CDR2: SGHNT and YYREEE (reference sequence). CDR3 length: 15 residues. CDR3 sequence reads: CASSIQTGRNSPLHF. The CDR3 nucleotides are TGTGCCAGCAGCATCCAGACAGGGAGAAATTCACCCCTCCACTTT.

This clone came up a few times. The chain combines TRBV9 with TRBJ1-2; tentative D call: TRBD1 (6 bases). Germline lookup yields CDR1 SGDLS and CDR2 YYNGEE. The V end was cut by 0 bases, the J end by 6 bases, with 12 bases between. CDR3 length equals 14 residues. The CDR3 DNA sequence: TGTGCCAGCAGCGTAGCCGCACAGGGAAATGGCTACACCTTC. This gives the protein CASSVAAQGNGYTF.

This clone showed up just once. V usage is TRBV11-3 and J usage is TRBJ2-3; D not resolved. The germline V gene has CDR1 SGHNT and CDR2 YENEEA. The CDR3 spans 14 residues. V lost 1 base and J lost 2, with 7 bases in between. CDR3: CASSLGPNTDTQYF. The CDR3, as DNA: TGTGCCAGCAGCTTAGGACCCAACACAGATACGCAGTATTTT.

V gene TRBV13 combines with J gene TRBJ2-3; D might be TRBD1 (5 bases). The CDR3 sequence is 16 residues long. V was shortened by 0 bases and J by 3 bases, with 13 bases between the two germline ends. Per germline, CDR1 PRHDT and CDR2 FYEKMQ (reference sequence). The CDR3 loop is CASSLGTGPRTDTQYF. CDR3 nucleotides: TGTGCCAGCAGCTTAGGCACAGGACCCAGGACAGATACGCAGTATTTT.

This chain joins TRBV5-1 and TRBJ1-2, with D hard to call. CDR1 and CDR2 (germline): SGHRS, YFSETQ. The CDR3 loop spans 13 amino acids. V shed 0 bases and J shed 1 base, with 4 bases lying between them. The chain's CDR3 is CASSLDSNYGYTF. The CDR3 DNA reads as TGCGCCAGCAGCTTGGACAGTAACTATGGCTACACCTTC.

V gene TRBV27 combines with J gene TRBJ2-1; D remains unclear. Germline-derived CDR1 and CDR2 are MNHEY and SMNVEV (reference sequence). This CDR3 is 13 amino acids long. Deletions cut 4 bases from V and 2 bases from J, with 6 bases between. CDR3 residues: CASSSEPYNEQFF. In DNA form, the CDR3 reads TGTGCCAGCAGTTCCGAGCCCTACAATGAGCAGTTCTTC.

The chain has TRBV18 and TRBJ1-4; TRBD1 aligns across 9 bases. CDR3 length: 14 amino acids. The V gene end was trimmed by 3 bases and the J gene end by 5 bases; junction bases not matched to a gene: 1. The germline V gene encodes CDR1 KGHSH and CDR2 LQKENI. The CDR3 sequence is CASSPGTGNEKLFF. In DNA form, the CDR3 reads TGTGCCAGCTCACCGGGGACAGGGAATGAAAAACTGTTTTTT. The variable domain in full, completed from reference TRBV18 and TRBJ1-4, reads NAGVMQNPRHLVRRRGQEARLRCSPMKGHSHVYWYRQLPEEGLKFMVYLQKENIIDESGMPKERFSAEFPKEGPSILRIQQVVRGDSAAYFCASSPGTGNEKLFFGSGTQLSVL.

This clone was observed a few times. The DNA for the CDR3 is TGTGCCAGCAGCCGCCTCGACCAGAATGGCTACACCTTC. Its protein is CASSRLDQNGYTF. The chain links TRBV14 to TRBJ1-2; no firm D call. Germline CDR1 reads SGHDN; CDR2 reads FVKESK. CDR3 length: 13 residues. Trimming cost V 4 bases and J 6 bases, with 12 bases left between them.